This T cell receptor (beta chain) was retrieved from a study of T cells in Graves' hyperthyroidism and ophthalmopathy. Looked up from germline, CDR1 is LGHNA and CDR2 is YSLEER. Germline trimming cut 1 base from V and 3 bases from J; bases unmatched to any gene: 10. CDR3 length: 18 amino acids. Using RNA transcripts as the source, TCR beta CDR3 regions were amplified. TCR CDR3 underwent first-round RT-PCR with the HTBI primer set. Each CDR3 protein is one row after TCRdb ran MiXCR on the multiplex PCR reads. The sample shows 550,000 to 800,000 distinct CDR3 sequences, roughly 17% of them seen only once. Details on this clonotype: Its target is unknown.

Study-wide results and limits: The majority of expanded thyroid clonotypes above 0.001 also appeared in blood. Stable hyperthyroidism and ophthalmopathy were separated using 13 V-J signatures.

Patients aged 18 to 65 had newly diagnosed hyperthyroidism lasting under 2 months. Investigators excluded patients with uncontrolled infection, other autoimmune disease, pregnancy or lactation. This clonotype originated in a man aged 50-59 years with Graves' hyperthyroidism. This sequence joins TRBV4-3 and TRBJ1-3, with 9 positions matching TRBD1. Sequencing input: blood. The CDR3: CASSQGRLGTGSGNTIYF. CDR3 DNA: TGCGCCAGCAGCCAAGGACGTTTAGGGACAGGGAGTGGAAACACCATATATTTT.